These 5 T cell receptor beta chains came from one sample sequenced in a study of Ad26.COV2.S vaccination and SARS-CoV-2 variants. Treatment noted: some 20 received Ad26.COV2.S at low or high dose, single or two shots; several received placebo; per-sample allocation not given. Sampling occurred on day 63 after the first vaccine or placebo injection. Sequenced by immunoSEQ multiplex PCR; TCRdb stores in-frame clones only, minus some. The sample holds approximately 350,000 clones; roughly 84% are singletons and the top ten take about 3.4%. Sequencing was performed on peripheral blood, taken in a trial of Ad26.COV2.S vaccine versus placebo. The receptors were gathered from a person between 18 and 65 years old who received the Ad26.COV2.S COVID-19 vaccine or a placebo.

The V call is TRBV5-4, the J call TRBJ1-6; 11 bases map to TRBD1. The CDR3 contains 15 residues. Germline V gene data show CDR1 as SGHNT and CDR2 as YYREEE (reference sequence). After removal of 3 bases from V and 9 bases from J, the junction contained 5 bases not matched to a gene. The CDR3 DNA follows: TGTGCCAGCAGCTCAGGACAGGGGGCAGGTTCACCCCTCCACTTT. Amino acid sequence: CASSSGQGAGSPLHF.

There are a few counts of this clone. The rearrangement links TRBV6-1 to TRBJ1-5; no clear D. The germline V gene encodes CDR1 MNHNS and CDR2 SASEGT. V gave up 1 base and J gave up 3 bases, with 10 bases separating them. CDR3 length: 15 residues. CDR3 region: CASSEVGGNNQPQHF. The CDR3 DNA reads TGTGCCAGCAGTGAAGTAGGAGGGAACAATCAGCCCCAGCATTTT.

The rearrangement uses TRBV2 and TRBJ1-2; D perhaps matches TRBD1 (5 bases). Between the trimmed V and J ends, which lost 4 bases and 5 bases, there was a span of 14 bases. In germline, CDR1 is SNHLY, CDR2 FYNNEI. The CDR3 is 14 residues long. The CDR3 nucleotides are TGTGCCAGCAGTGCTGGGACCGCCATATATGGCTACACCTTC. It translates to CASSAGTAIYGYTF.

The chain uses TRBV6-5 and TRBJ2-1; D is undetermined. The V end was cut by 8 bases, the J end by 4 bases, with 9 bases between. The CDR3 contains 12 residues. Germline V gene lookup returns CDR1 MNHEY and CDR2 SVGAGI. Here the CDR3 DNA reads TGTGCCAGCTGTTTCCGGTACAATGAGCAGTTCTTC. Protein sequence: CASCFRYNEQFF.

This chain connects TRBV19 to TRBJ2-1; 9 nucleotides align to TRBD1. The CDR3 has 13 residues. J gave up 9 bases and V 7 bases, and 7 bases lay outside the gene matches. Germline V gives CDR1 LNHDA, CDR2 SQIVND (reference sequence). CDR3 sequence (DNA): TGTGCCAGTACAAAAACAGGGGGCCTTGAGCAGTTCTTC. This translates into CASTKTGGLEQFF.